This TCR beta chain derives from a study of response to subunit inactivated influenza vaccine. The study's findings and limits: Authors suggested each seasonal influenza vaccination recruits few new T cells.

TCRdb reprocessed the RT-PCR reads via MiXCR and lists one record per CDR3 protein. The table lists about 300,000 distinct CDR3 sequences, roughly 22% of them singletons. This clonotype was found a few times. What it binds is unknown. Trimming pared 6 bases from V and 2 bases from J, leaving 10 bases between. The length of the CDR3 is 13 residues. The chain couples TRBV12-3 or TRBV12-4 to TRBJ1-2; D may be TRBD1 (6 bases). This receptor was taken from a man aged 50 to 69 who received an inactivated influenza vaccine. The specimen was PBMCs from blood, collected roughly 20 months after vaccination. The CDR3 DNA sequence: TGTGCCAGCAGGCCAGGGGAGAACTATGGCTACACCTTC. Translation: CASRPGENYGYTF.